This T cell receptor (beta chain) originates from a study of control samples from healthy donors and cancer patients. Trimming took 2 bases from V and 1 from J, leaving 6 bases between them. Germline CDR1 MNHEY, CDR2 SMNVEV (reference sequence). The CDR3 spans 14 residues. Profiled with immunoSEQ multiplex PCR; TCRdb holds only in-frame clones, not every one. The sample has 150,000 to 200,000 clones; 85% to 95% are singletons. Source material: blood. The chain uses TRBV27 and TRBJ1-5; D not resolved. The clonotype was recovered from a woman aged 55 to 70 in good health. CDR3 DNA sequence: TGTGCCAGCAGTTTACGCTCCAGCAATCAGCCCCAGCATTTT. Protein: CASSLRSSNQPQHF.